A selection of T cell receptor beta chains follows, all from one sample in a study of long-term antiretroviral therapy in people with HIV. Sequenced by immunoSEQ multiplex PCR; TCRdb stores in-frame clones only, minus some. The sample carries tens of thousands of clones, approximately 80% recorded once. Material: unsorted PBMCs, obtained around 4.3 years after starting antiretroviral therapy. The source is a man between 25 and 39 years old with HIV. Each CDR3 is given with its conserved first and last residue. The D gene is left open where the match is weak. The size of a clone is reported for some rows only, either as once, few or many, or as a class for expanded clones.

clone size: NA
J gene: TRBJ2-5
V gene: TRBV29-1
D gene: NA
CDR3 DNA: TGCAGCTTCAGGGTCCAAGAGACCCAGTACTTC
CDR3 protein: CSFRVQETQYF

clone size: few
J gene: TRBJ2-7
V gene: TRBV4-2
D gene: TRBD2
CDR3 DNA: TGTGCCAGCAGCCAAGGACGACTAGCTGCCTACGAGCAGTACTTC
CDR3 protein: CASSQGRLAAYEQYF

clone size: NA
J gene: TRBJ2-5
V gene: TRBV4-1
D gene: NA
CDR3 DNA: TGCGCCAGCAGCCCCTGGACAGATCAAGAGACCCAGTACTTC
CDR3 protein: CASSPWTDQETQYF

clone size: NA
J gene: TRBJ1-2
V gene: TRBV7-9
D gene: NA
CDR3 DNA: TGTGCCAGCAGCTTACAGGAAAACTATGGCTACACCTTC
CDR3 protein: CASSLQENYGYTF

clone size: NA
J gene: TRBJ1-2
V gene: TRBV4-2
D gene: TRBD1
CDR3 DNA: TGTGCCAGCCGCGGACAGGACAACTATGGCTACACCTTC
CDR3 protein: CASRGQDNYGYTF

clone size: NA
J gene: TRBJ2-1
V gene: TRBV9
D gene: NA
CDR3 DNA: TGTGCCAGCAGCGCCTACCTAACCAATGAGCAGTTCTTC
CDR3 protein: CASSAYLTNEQFF

clone size: once
J gene: TRBJ2-1
V gene: TRBV2
D gene: NA
CDR3 DNA: TGTGCCAGCAGTGAGTTCTCCGGGACGGGTGAGCAGTTCTTC
CDR3 protein: CASSEFSGTGEQFF

clone size: NA
J gene: TRBJ2-2
V gene: TRBV6-5
D gene: NA
CDR3 DNA: TGTGCCAGCGGGGACACCGGGGAGCTGTTTTTT
CDR3 protein: CASGDTGELFF

clone size: few
J gene: TRBJ1-4
V gene: TRBV6-5
D gene: NA
CDR3 DNA: TGTGCCACACCAACAGGGAGCCCTGATGAAAAACTGTTTTTT
CDR3 protein: CATPTGSPDEKLFF

clone size: NA
J gene: TRBJ2-1
V gene: TRBV7-9
D gene: NA
CDR3 DNA: TGTGCCAGCAGCCGCCTTATGGAGCAGTTCTTC
CDR3 protein: CASSRLMEQFF

clone size: NA
J gene: TRBJ1-5
V gene: TRBV7-9
D gene: NA
CDR3 DNA: TGTGCCAGCAGCCGTTGGGGGAAGGATAGCAATCAGCCCCAGCATTTT
CDR3 protein: CASSRWGKDSNQPQHF

clone size: once
J gene: TRBJ2-7
V gene: TRBV5-6
D gene: NA
CDR3 DNA: TGTGCCAGCAGCCAGCAGGGAGGCGAGCAGTACTTC
CDR3 protein: CASSQQGGEQYF

clone size: NA
J gene: TRBJ2-7
V gene: TRBV11-2
D gene: NA
CDR3 DNA: TGTGCCAGCAGCTTAGCGGGAGTAGTGTACGAGCAGTACTTC
CDR3 protein: CASSLAGVVYEQYF

clone size: NA
J gene: TRBJ2-1
V gene: TRBV28
D gene: NA
CDR3 DNA: TGTGCCAGCAGTTTAGGACAGAATAATGAGCAGTTCTTC
CDR3 protein: CASSLGQNNEQFF

clone size: NA
J gene: TRBJ2-1
V gene: TRBV5-1
D gene: NA
CDR3 DNA: TGCGCCAGCAGCTTGGAACACAATGAGCAGTTCTTC
CDR3 protein: CASSLEHNEQFF

clone size: once
J gene: TRBJ2-7
V gene: TRBV28
D gene: TRBD1
CDR3 DNA: TGTGCCAGCAGTCCCACAGGGGGCCCCCTTACCTACGAGCAGTACTTC
CDR3 protein: CASSPTGGPLTYEQYF

clone size: NA
J gene: TRBJ1-2
V gene: TRBV5-4
D gene: NA
CDR3 DNA: TGTGCCAGCAGCTTGGGTCAGAGCTATGGCTACACCTTC
CDR3 protein: CASSLGQSYGYTF

clone size: NA
J gene: TRBJ2-7
V gene: TRBV27
D gene: NA
CDR3 DNA: TGTGCCAGCAGTTTATCGAATTGGGGAACCTACGAGCAGTACTTC
CDR3 protein: CASSLSNWGTYEQYF

clone size: NA
J gene: TRBJ1-5
V gene: TRBV19
D gene: NA
CDR3 DNA: TGTGCCAGTAGTATTTTTTTGGGACCGTCCTGGCAGCCCCAGCATTTT
CDR3 protein: CASSIFLGPSWQPQHF

clone size: once
J gene: TRBJ2-7
V gene: TRBV6-1
D gene: NA
CDR3 DNA: TGTGCCAGCAGTGAAATGGCAGGGGCCCACGAGCAGTACTTC
CDR3 protein: CASSEMAGAHEQYF

clone size: NA
J gene: TRBJ1-2
V gene: TRBV2
D gene: NA
CDR3 DNA: TGTGCCAGCAGTGAACGGCAGGTCTATGGCTACACCTTC
CDR3 protein: CASSERQVYGYTF

clone size: NA
J gene: TRBJ1-6
V gene: TRBV27
D gene: NA
CDR3 DNA: TGTGCCAGCAGCCTAATAGACGGGAGGTCCCTCCACTTT
CDR3 protein: CASSLIDGRSLHF

clone size: NA
J gene: TRBJ2-7
V gene: TRBV4-1
D gene: NA
CDR3 DNA: TGCGCCAGCAGTCCTTGGGTAGGCTCCTACGAGCAGTACTTC
CDR3 protein: CASSPWVGSYEQYF

clone size: NA
J gene: TRBJ2-1
V gene: TRBV4-1
D gene: NA
CDR3 DNA: TGCGCCAGCAGCCAAGACGTCCCAGGGAGTTCCTACAATGAGCAGTTCTTC
CDR3 protein: CASSQDVPGSSYNEQFF

clone size: few
J gene: TRBJ1-2
V gene: TRBV29-1
D gene: NA
CDR3 DNA: TGCAGCGCCTGGACCGACTATGGCTACACCTTC
CDR3 protein: CSAWTDYGYTF

clone size: NA
J gene: TRBJ2-2
V gene: TRBV4-2
D gene: NA
CDR3 DNA: TGTGCCAGCAGCCAAAGGACAACGAACACCGGGGAGCTGTTTTTT
CDR3 protein: CASSQRTTNTGELFF

clone size: NA
J gene: TRBJ1-3
V gene: TRBV27
D gene: NA
CDR3 DNA: TGTGCCAGCAGTTTATCGCGACGGGTCTCTGGAAACACCATATATTTT
CDR3 protein: CASSLSRRVSGNTIYF

clone size: NA
J gene: TRBJ2-2
V gene: TRBV14
D gene: NA
CDR3 DNA: TGTGCCAGCAGCCGGCCTCACGCCGGATCAGGGGAGCTGTTTTTT
CDR3 protein: CASSRPHAGSGELFF

clone size: NA
J gene: TRBJ1-4
V gene: TRBV5-6
D gene: NA
CDR3 DNA: TGTGCCAGCAGCTCCTTGAGAGGGCGACACACTAATGAAAAACTGTTTTTT
CDR3 protein: CASSSLRGRHTNEKLFF

clone size: NA
J gene: TRBJ2-7
V gene: TRBV9
D gene: NA
CDR3 DNA: TGTGCCAGCAGCGCTGGTCCCCAAGCGGGTTACGAGCAGTACTTC
CDR3 protein: CASSAGPQAGYEQYF

clone size: NA
J gene: TRBJ1-4
V gene: TRBV7-8
D gene: NA
CDR3 DNA: TGTGCCAGCAGCTTAGCGCGGCGGTTTGCAACTAATGAAAAACTGTTTTTT
CDR3 protein: CASSLARRFATNEKLFF

clone size: NA
J gene: TRBJ1-2
V gene: TRBV4-2
D gene: NA
CDR3 DNA: TGTGCCAGCAGCCAAGAAAAGGAGGAATCCTATGGCTACACCTTC
CDR3 protein: CASSQEKEESYGYTF

clone size: NA
J gene: TRBJ2-3
V gene: TRBV15
D gene: NA
CDR3 DNA: TGTGCCACCGGTAGGGGCGCGGAAGATACGCAGTATTTT
CDR3 protein: CATGRGAEDTQYF

clone size: NA
J gene: TRBJ2-2
V gene: TRBV2
D gene: TRBD2
CDR3 DNA: TGTGCCAGCAGTGACTTTAGCGGGGCGTACACCGGGGAGCTGTTTTTT
CDR3 protein: CASSDFSGAYTGELFF

clone size: NA
J gene: TRBJ2-3
V gene: TRBV7-3
D gene: NA
CDR3 DNA: TGTGCCAGCAGCTCGCCTAGCGCCAGCTGGGATACGCAGTATTTT
CDR3 protein: CASSSPSASWDTQYF

clone size: NA
J gene: TRBJ1-1
V gene: TRBV2
D gene: TRBD1
CDR3 DNA: TGTGCCAGCAGTGAAGTCTCCGGGACAGGGGGCTTAGCTTTCTTT
CDR3 protein: CASSEVSGTGGLAFF

clone size: NA
J gene: TRBJ2-5
V gene: TRBV18
D gene: NA
CDR3 DNA: TGTGCCAGCTCACCTCGGATCTGGGGTACGGAGCAAGAGACCCAGTACTTC
CDR3 protein: CASSPRIWGTEQETQYF

clone size: NA
J gene: TRBJ2-7
V gene: TRBV9
D gene: TRBD2
CDR3 DNA: TGTGCCAGCAGCGTAGGCTCAGCGGGAGGGTACGAGCAGTACTTC
CDR3 protein: CASSVGSAGGYEQYF

clone size: NA
J gene: TRBJ2-1
V gene: TRBV5-4
D gene: TRBD1
CDR3 DNA: TGTGCCAGCAGCTCAGGGGGCTTTCACAATGAGCAGTTCTTC
CDR3 protein: CASSSGGFHNEQFF

clone size: NA
J gene: TRBJ2-7
V gene: TRBV27
D gene: TRBD2
CDR3 DNA: TGTGCCAGCAGTAGGGCTTTAGCGGGACACGACGAGCAGTACTTC
CDR3 protein: CASSRALAGHDEQYF

clone size: NA
J gene: TRBJ2-2
V gene: TRBV15
D gene: TRBD1
CDR3 DNA: TGTGCCACCAGCACCCGACAGGGCTACTCGAACACCGGGGAGCTGTTTTTT
CDR3 protein: CATSTRQGYSNTGELFF

clone size: NA
J gene: TRBJ2-1
V gene: TRBV7-9
D gene: NA
CDR3 DNA: TGTGCCAGCAGCCAAATTGGAGAGCAGTTCTTC
CDR3 protein: CASSQIGEQFF

clone size: NA
J gene: TRBJ1-2
V gene: TRBV20-1
D gene: NA
CDR3 DNA: TGCAGTCCTTCGGTAAACTATGGCTACACCTTC
CDR3 protein: CSPSVNYGYTF